The 8 T cell receptor beta chains in this list originate from one sample, sequenced in a study of T cell responses to AZD1222 COVID-19 vaccine. TCRdb keeps only in-frame clones here, not all; method: immunoSEQ multiplex PCR. The sample includes tens of thousands of clones, approximately 89% of them seen just once. The source material was peripheral blood, sampled on day 0 of AZD1222 vaccination. These receptors all stem from an adult in good health.

CDR3 region: CASSGVDRFTGELFF. Here the CDR3 DNA reads TGTGCCAGCAGTGGTGTGGACAGATTCACCGGGGAGCTGTTTTTT. The rearrangement uses TRBV2 and TRBJ2-2; a possible D gene is TRBD1 (6 bases). The V gene's germline CDR1 is SNHLY and CDR2 FYNNEI. Trimming removed 4 bases at V and 4 bases at J, with 13 bases between. CDR3 size: 15 residues.

The chain has TRBV9 and TRBJ1-5, with TRBD1 as a possible D gene (6 bases). The CDR3 consists of 14 residues. Per germline, CDR1 SGDLS and CDR2 YYNGEE. V lost 4 bases and J lost 2, with 10 bases in between. CDR3 sequence reads: CASSPEGGNQPQHF. Written as DNA, the CDR3 is TGTGCCAGCAGCCCAGAGGGGGGCAATCAGCCCCAGCATTTT.

This chain joins TRBV28 and TRBJ2-5; D is ambiguous. V was cut by 3 bases and J by 4 bases, with 6 bases left in between. The CDR3 length is 12 residues. Germline loops: CDR1 MDHEN, CDR2 SYDVKM. Here the CDR3 DNA reads TGTGCCAGCAGTTTGACGGGAGAGACCCAGTACTTC. It is translated as CASSLTGETQYF. The full variable domain, rest sourced from reference TRBV28 and TRBJ2-5, is DVKVTQSSRYLVKRTGEKVFLECVQDMDHENMFWYRQDPGLGLRLIYFSYDVKMKEKGDIPEGYSVSREKKERFSLILESASTNQTSMYLCASSLTGETQYFGPGTRLLVL.

The chain recombines TRBV9 with TRBJ2-7; D is ambiguous. Germline V gene lookup returns CDR1 SGDLS and CDR2 YYNGEE. The CDR3 loop spans 14 amino acids. Trimming pared 0 bases from V and 2 bases from J, leaving 9 bases between. CDR3 nucleotides: TGTGCCAGCAGCGTAGCCCCAAACACCTACGAGCAGTACTTC. Translating gives CASSVAPNTYEQYF.

This clone was recorded once. CDR3 coding DNA: TGTGCCAGCAGACTCCTAACAGGGATGTCAGCTTTCTTT. Amino acids: CASRLLTGMSAFF. The genes are TRBV28 and TRBJ1-1; TRBD1 might be the D (6 bases). Trimming removed 6 bases at V and 10 bases at J, with 18 bases between. Germline CDR1 is MDHEN and CDR2 is SYDVKM. The CDR3 is made up of 13 amino acids.

This sequence joins TRBV18 and TRBJ1-5; D gene uncertain. Trimming stripped 3 bases from V and 5 bases from J, with 8 bases between. The length of the CDR3 is 13 residues. Germline assignment: CDR1 KGHSH and CDR2 LQKENI. The CDR3 protein is CASSPDQDQPQHF. The CDR3, as DNA: TGTGCCAGCTCACCTGATCAGGATCAGCCCCAGCATTTT.

About this clone itself: One junction end does not reproduce the germline sequence, and a read error may be involved. V usage is TRBV6-2 or TRBV6-3 and J usage is TRBJ1-6, with 9 bases identical to TRBD1. Germline V lookup: CDR1 MNHEY, CDR2 SVGEGT. The CDR3 covers 12 residues. The CDR3: CASSYSGTGTDF. The DNA of the CDR3 is TGTGCCAGCAGTTACTCAGGGACAGGGACGGACTTT.

The chain carries TRBV12-5 and TRBJ2-2; possibly TRBD1 for D (5 bases). V gave up 2 bases and J gave up 1 base, with 5 bases separating them. The CDR3 totals 14 residues. Germline V gene data show CDR1 as LGHNT and CDR2 as FRNRAP. The CDR3 bases are TGTGCTAGTGGTTTGCAGGGGAACACCGGGGAGCTGTTTTTT. Translating it yields CASGLQGNTGELFF.